This T cell receptor (beta chain) was sequenced in a study of blood T cells in healthy people across ages. Whole-study findings and limits: The study found more naive CD4+ cells and higher diversity in long-lived than aged donors. A strong correlation was seen between TCR beta diversity and naive T cell percentage. Possibly confounding the expanded clonotype changes was the fact that donor CMV status was unknown.

Trimming shortened V by 7 bases and J by 2 bases, and 16 bases separated the two germline ends. This CDR3 is built from 15 residues. Germline loops: CDR1 SGHTA, CDR2 FQGNSA. This clonotype was observed a few times. Antigen unknown. Collection of around 9.3 milliliters of peripheral blood was performed for each donor. Through a sample-barcoded 5' primer and a J-beta primer mix, a second PCR was run for roughly 6 to 11 cycles. Each CDR3 protein is one row after TCRdb ran MiXCR on the 5' RACE reads. The table has some 730,000 distinct CDR3 sequences, 22% seen once. Sequenced: blood. The chain has TRBV7-2 and TRBJ2-3; unclear D gene. The source is a man between 65 and 80 years old in good health. In DNA form, the CDR3 reads TGTGCCAGCAACTATGCAGGTAGCCACACAGATACGCAGTATTTT. It specifies CASNYAGSHTDTQYF.